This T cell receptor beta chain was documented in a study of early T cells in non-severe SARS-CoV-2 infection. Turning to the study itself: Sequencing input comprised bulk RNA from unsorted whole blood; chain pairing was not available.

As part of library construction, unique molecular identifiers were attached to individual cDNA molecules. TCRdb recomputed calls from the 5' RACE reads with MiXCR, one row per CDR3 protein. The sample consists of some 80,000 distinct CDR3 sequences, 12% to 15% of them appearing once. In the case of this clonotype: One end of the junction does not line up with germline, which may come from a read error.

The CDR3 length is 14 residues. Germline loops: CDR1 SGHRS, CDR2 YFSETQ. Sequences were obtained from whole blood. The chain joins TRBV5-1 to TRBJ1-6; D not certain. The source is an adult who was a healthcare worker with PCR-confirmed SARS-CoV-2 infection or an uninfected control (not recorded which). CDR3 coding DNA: TGCGCCAGCGGAGAGGCAGGTTCGCATTCACCCCTCCTCTTT. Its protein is CASGEAGSHSPLLF.